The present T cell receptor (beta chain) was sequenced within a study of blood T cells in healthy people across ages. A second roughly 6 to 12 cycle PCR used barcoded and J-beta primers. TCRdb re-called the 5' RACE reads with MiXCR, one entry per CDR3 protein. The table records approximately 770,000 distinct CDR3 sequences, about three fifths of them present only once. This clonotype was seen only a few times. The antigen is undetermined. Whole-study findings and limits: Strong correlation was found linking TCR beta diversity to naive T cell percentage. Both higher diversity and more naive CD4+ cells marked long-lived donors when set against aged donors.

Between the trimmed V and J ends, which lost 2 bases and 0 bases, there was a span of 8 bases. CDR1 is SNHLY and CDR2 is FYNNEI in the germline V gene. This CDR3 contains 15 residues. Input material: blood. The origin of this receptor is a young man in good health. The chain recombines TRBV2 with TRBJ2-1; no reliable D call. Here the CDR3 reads CASSESSSSYNEQFF. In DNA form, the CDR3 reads TGTGCCAGCAGTGAATCCTCGAGCTCCTACAATGAGCAGTTCTTC.